This T cell receptor beta chain is drawn from a study of regulatory T cells in long-lasting Graves disease (dated by TCRdb to about 2021). Describing the broader study: Antithyroid drugs had been taken for less than 3 months by newly diagnosed Graves' disease patients. This study used TCR sequencing and RNA sequencing of peripheral blood to compare persistent Graves' disease patients against newly diagnosed Graves' disease patients. The study was conducted in China and was registered as a clinical trial. A total of about 35 samples underwent TCR sequencing, from 13 patients with persistent Graves' disease and some 20 patients with newly diagnosed Graves' disease.

The library was generated by multiplex PCR. Sequencing was performed on an Illumina HiSeq 4000. CDR3 regions were amplified by Arm-PCR with iRepertoire HTBI primers to construct TCR beta libraries. PCR products were gel purified before sequencing. The paper's processing steps were these. A total of 62 TRBV and 14 TRBJ segments were identified across samples and were used for gene usage analysis of CDR3 amino acid clonotypes. Filtered high-quality paired reads were merged into contigs using COPE and FqMerger. BLAST was used to align contigs to IMGT TRBV, TRBD and TRBJ reference genes, with CDR3 defined following IMGT. Clonotypes above 0.1% frequency were classified as highly expanded clones. Shannon entropy served as the measure of repertoire diversity, while the Gini coefficient captured V-J evenness. Clonotypes shared by more than one individual were considered public. Using fastp at Q25 and MiXCR, TCRdb reprocessed the public reads and kept productive beta chains. When rows share a CDR3 protein, they turn into one entry using the most common DNA and genes. TCRdb, not the original authors, processed these V and J calls. This sample comprises some 350,000 distinct CDR3 sequences, 15% to 20% of them detected only once. Around 20% of the sample belongs to the ten largest clones.

Interpreted using the paper, the time point label stands for: newly diagnosed GD, antithyroid drugs for less than 3 months. RNA was extracted from PBMCs in TRIzol for both TCR sequencing and RNA sequencing. The diagnosis of Graves' disease was made according to American Thyroid Association guidelines. Patients were recruited from an endocrinology department in Xi'an, China. Each patient gave approximately 10 milliliters of peripheral blood, collected in an EDTA anticoagulant tube. Ficoll Paque Plus density gradient separation was used to isolate PBMCs, and no further T cell sorting was done. RNA quality was checked with an Agilent 2100 Bioanalyzer and agarose gel, and concentration with a NanoDrop 2000. Summary of the overall study and its limitations: The small sample size was acknowledged by the authors as a limitation that may reduce accuracy. Because the primary lesion, thyroid tissue, could not be accessed, the study looked at peripheral blood alone. Preferential use of TRBV28, TRBJ1-2 and TRBJ2-5 was observed in persistent disease, whereas TRBV20-1 and TRBJ2-1 were favored in newly diagnosed disease. Sequencing and analysis were restricted to the TCR beta chain. Patients with persistent disease shared more public clonotypes (around 2,700) than newly diagnosed patients did (around 1,000). Persistent Graves' disease patients showed lower TCR Shannon entropy and fewer highly expanded clones than newly diagnosed patients, suggesting clonal expansion.

The V end loses 4 bases and the J end loses 7 bases, and a stretch of 14 bases separates them. The CDR3 holds 15 amino acids from the cysteine to the phenylalanine. Only CDR3 DNA remains: 45 bases, in frame from the first base. Reading the germline V gene (reference sequence) gives CDR1 LGHDT and CDR2 YNNKEL. This clonotype was counted ten times or more. The antigen it binds to is not known. Base quality data are lacking; no much larger clone is found one base away. These records were also assigned to another study, of T cells in Graves' hyperthyroidism and ophthalmopathy. The second study's authors report: Stable Graves' hyperthyroidism was defined as no progression to ophthalmopathy during 18 months of follow-up. Hyperthyroidism patients were newly diagnosed, had a disease duration of under 2 months, and were aged 18 to 65 years. Any patient with an uncontrolled infection, another autoimmune disease, pregnancy or lactation was excluded. Diagnoses relied on clinical symptoms, serum thyroxine and TRAb, thyroid ultrasound and orbital computed tomography. The first round of RT-PCR for the TCR CDR3 was performed with the HTBI primer set and the Qiagen OneStep RT-PCR kit. Blood samples also contained most of the expanded thyroid clonotypes (frequency above 0.001), which suggests that blood repertoires may reflect thyroid immune responses. In cross-validation, a model built on a 13 V-J signature told ophthalmopathy apart from stable hyperthyroidism with under 90% sensitivity and about 81% specificity, and in testing the same model reached 80%/75%. In validation, the model predicted progression to ophthalmopathy with approximately 70% sensitivity and approximately 72% specificity, a median of around six months before onset. TCR V-J signatures able to tell the groups apart were searched for in a discovery cohort of 90 to 100 patients, of whom approximately 40 had Graves' ophthalmopathy and around 57 had stable Graves' hyperthyroidism. Whether ophthalmopathy could be predicted prospectively was tested in an independent validation cohort made up of approximately 19 hyperthyroidism patients plus 17 patients who later progressed to ophthalmopathy. The 85 to 100 discovery patients were randomly split 7:3 into training and test sets. In more than 5 Graves' hyperthyroidism patients, the study also compared T-cell repertoires from thyroid tissue with T-cell repertoires from blood. Once sampling was done, hyperthyroidism patients were given methimazole at a starting dose of 30 mg daily, whereas ophthalmopathy patients were given high-dose intravenous methylprednisolone. The libraries were constructed in a second round of multiplex PCR and then size-selected and purified. The libraries were sequenced on an Illumina HiSeq2000 using paired-end 100 bp reads. SOAPnuke was used to process the raw data, throwing out any read that contained adapters or uncalled bases, had a mean Phred below 15, or lacked an exact constant-primer or identifier match. COPE v1.2.5 was used to merge high-quality paired reads, and clonotypes were defined as unique nucleotide sequences. MiTCR v1.1 was used to align clonotypes to the IMGT TRBV, TRBD and TRBJ reference segments. Analysis was restricted to V-J combinations with a frequency above 0.0001, which covered 99% to 99.2% of repertoires. The TCS score was defined as F50 (clonal expansion) divided by E x V (chaos), with BLOSUM62-based TCRdist calculated between CDR3 peptides within each V-J. Welch's t-statistics and random forest reduced 450 to 600 V-J features to 13, which were used in a naive Bayes classifier (R e1071). Sample size was not statistically predetermined, and blinding of investigators to group allocation was not performed. The paper reports TCR Vbeta CDR3 sequencing of some 140 peripheral blood samples: 40 or so ophthalmopathy, fewer than 85 hyperthyroidism and around 17 progressor patients.

The TCR was taken from a woman between 18 and 30 years old with Graves disease. Donor details come from another sample of the same person, matched by shared clones. Sequencing was performed on peripheral blood mononuclear cells (PBMCs), taken at new diagnosis, from a patient treated with antithyroid drugs. The rearrangement combines TRBV3-1 with TRBJ1-6, with a tentative D gene TRBD1 over 6 matching bases. The sequenced DNA: TGTGCCAGCAGCCTTGTGGACAGCCAGAATTCACCCCTCCACTTT. Its coded protein is CASSLVDSQNSPLHF.